Listed here are 20 T cell receptor beta chains from one sample, sequenced in a study of blood T cell repertoires in COVID-19. The assay was immunoSEQ multiplex PCR, and TCRdb's table has in-frame clones only and misses some. The sample comprises 25,000 to 30,000 clones, 76% of which are singletons, and nearly 40% rests with the top ten. Sequenced: peripheral blood. All receptors derive from a man between 65 and 85 years old with acute or convalescent COVID-19.

The V call is TRBV5-5, the J call TRBJ2-3; TRBD2 agrees at 7 bases. The V gene's germline CDR1 is SGHKS and CDR2 YYEKEE (reference sequence). The CDR3 contains 13 residues. With V trimmed by 7 bases and J by 3 bases, 5 bases remained unmatched. This CDR3 reads CASGLRGTDTQYF. The DNA for the CDR3 is TGTGCCAGCGGGCTGCGGGGGACAGATACGCAGTATTTT.

The rearrangement links TRBV23-1 to TRBJ2-5; 8 bases are a match to TRBD2. TRBV23-1 is identified as an open reading frame with a role that is uncertain. Losses at the gene ends were 1 base for V and 3 bases for J; bases not matched to a gene: 10. The CDR3 covers 17 residues. The CDR3 reads CASSQWPLGAGEETQYF. CDR3 coding DNA: TGCGCCAGCAGTCAATGGCCCCTTGGAGCGGGAGAAGAGACCCAGTACTTC.

The chain combines TRBV12-3 or TRBV12-4 with TRBJ2-7, with TRBD1 identical over 7 bases. The CDR3 runs 13 residues. V was clipped by 7 bases and J by 2 bases; unmatched bases: 5. The CDR3 spells CASNTDRTYEQYF. The CDR3, as DNA: TGTGCCAGCAACACGGACAGGACCTACGAGCAGTACTTC.

For the CDR3, the DNA is TGTGCCATCAGTGAGGGCGGACAAGAGACCCAGTACTTC. The encoded protein is CAISEGGQETQYF. The V and J genes are TRBV10-3 and TRBJ2-5, with no clear D. V gave up 2 bases and J gave up 2 bases, with 6 bases separating them. Germline V gene sequence: CDR1 ENHRY, CDR2 SYGVKD. The CDR3 consists of 13 residues.

The chain has TRBV6-5 and TRBJ2-7; D call uncertain. The CDR3 sequence is 11 residues long. Germline assignment: CDR1 MNHEY and CDR2 SVGAGI. Trimming removed 3 bases from V and 3 bases from J, with 3 bases in between. The CDR3 DNA sequence: TGTGCCAGCAGTTATCTCTACGAGCAGTACTTC. It is translated as CASSYLYEQYF.

The chain has TRBV6-1 and TRBJ1-3; D is ambiguous. V lost 2 bases and J 2 bases, leaving 10 bases between the germline ends. Per germline, CDR1 MNHNS and CDR2 SASEGT. The CDR3 covers 15 residues. CDR3 in amino acids: CASSENRVAGNTIYF. For the CDR3, the DNA is TGTGCCAGCAGTGAAAATCGGGTGGCTGGAAACACCATATATTTT.

The chain employs TRBV3-1 (or the pseudogene TRBV3-2) and TRBJ2-5; maybe TRBD2 (6 bases). CDR1 LGHDT and CDR2 YNNKEL come from the germline V gene (reference sequence). The CDR3 loop spans 16 amino acids. Deletions cut 1 base from V and 4 bases from J, with 16 bases between. CDR3 nucleotide sequence: TGTGCCAGCAGCCAAGGACAGCGGGCGTCGGGAGAGACCCAGTACTTC. Translating it yields CASSQGQRASGETQYF.

This clone has more than one count but fewer than ten. The gene calls are TRBV7-2 and TRBJ1-5; 9 bases agree with TRBD1. Germline lookup yields CDR1 SGHTA and CDR2 FQGNSA. The length of the CDR3 is 15 residues. The J segment lost 2 bases and the V segment lost 5 bases, leaving 4 bases of the junction unmatched. The CDR3 loop reads CASSETGGGNQPQHF. The CDR3, as DNA: TGTGCCAGCAGCGAAACAGGGGGCGGCAATCAGCCCCAGCATTTT.

This rearrangement joins TRBV11-1 to TRBJ1-1; D ambiguous. Between the trimmed V and J ends, which lost 5 bases and 0 bases, there was a span of 7 bases. Looked up from germline, CDR1 is SGHAT and CDR2 is FQDESV (reference sequence). The CDR3 loop spans 13 amino acids. CDR3 DNA: TGTGCCAGCAGCATTACAATGAACACTGAAGCTTTCTTT. Its translation: CASSITMNTEAFF.

The chain carries TRBV9 and TRBJ1-1, with D perhaps matching TRBD1 (6 bases). The germline gives CDR1 SGDLS, CDR2 YYNGEE. The CDR3 sequence is 13 residues long. V lost 3 bases and J lost 1, with 7 bases in between. CDR3 bases: TGTGCCAGCAGCGAGGGACAGAACACTGAAGCTTTCTTT. It codes for CASSEGQNTEAFF.

This clone was recorded a few times. This chain uses TRBV3-1 (or the pseudogene TRBV3-2) with TRBJ2-7; unclear D gene. This CDR3 has 14 amino acids. V lost 2 bases and J lost 2, with 10 bases in between. Germline V gene lookup returns CDR1 LGHDT and CDR2 YNNKEL (reference sequence). The CDR3 reads CASSQSYRAYEQYF. Written as DNA, the CDR3 is TGTGCCAGCAGCCAATCGTACCGAGCCTACGAGCAGTACTTC.

The chain has TRBV19 and TRBJ2-2, with D perhaps TRBD1 (8 bases). Germline CDR1 reads LNHDA; CDR2 reads SQIVND (reference sequence). Trimming stripped 4 bases from V and 5 bases from J, with 14 bases between. CDR3 size: 15 residues. CDR3 sequence: CASSKQGGQTGELFF. The DNA for the CDR3 is TGTGCCAGTAGTAAACAGGGGGGGCAAACCGGGGAGCTGTTTTTT.

This chain links TRBV9 with TRBJ1-5; 7 nucleotides align to TRBD1. Germline CDR1 SGDLS, CDR2 YYNGEE. V shed 4 bases, J shed 5 bases, and the junction held 6 bases outside the gene matches. This CDR3 contains 14 residues. CDR3 region: CASSMEGGDQPQHF. The CDR3 coding sequence is TGTGCCAGCAGCATGGAAGGGGGCGATCAGCCCCAGCATTTT.

The chain uses TRBV19 and TRBJ1-2; 7 nucleotides line up with TRBD1. Germline V lookup: CDR1 LNHDA, CDR2 SQIVND (reference sequence). V lost 3 bases, J lost 7 bases, and 17 bases stayed unmatched. This CDR3 has 17 residues. This CDR3 is CASSISSETGLVRGYTF. CDR3 bases: TGTGCCAGTAGTATTTCGTCCGAGACAGGGCTGGTACGTGGCTACACCTTC.

J is TRBJ2-3 and V is TRBV5-4; TRBD2 agrees at 9 bases. Germline V gives CDR1 SGHNT, CDR2 YYREEE (reference sequence). V lost 4 bases to trimming and J lost 7 bases; unmatched junction nucleotides: 10. The CDR3 is 15 amino acids. The CDR3 is CASSPAGAGGNTQYF. CDR3 DNA: TGTGCCAGCAGCCCCGCCGGAGCGGGAGGAAATACGCAGTATTTT.

The chain has TRBV27 and TRBJ2-7; D possibly corresponds to TRBD2 (5 bases). The CDR3 is 14 residues long. From germline, CDR1 is MNHEY and CDR2 SMNVEV (reference sequence). Trimming pared 3 bases from V and 4 bases from J, leaving 13 bases between. For the CDR3, the DNA is TGTGCCAGCAGTTTTCCGGGGAAAGTATACGAGCAGTACTTC. Translating gives CASSFPGKVYEQYF.

The V gene is TRBV7-9, the J gene TRBJ2-3; 7 bases are a match to TRBD2. CDR1 is SEHNR, CDR2 FQNEAQ, per germline (reference sequence). The CDR3 extends over 15 amino acids. Germline trimming cut 5 bases from V and 2 bases from J; bases unmatched to any gene: 7. The CDR3 nucleotides are TGTGCCAGCAGCCCCCGACTAGCTGACACAGATACGCAGTATTTT. Residues: CASSPRLADTDTQYF.

This chain uses TRBV5-1 with TRBJ2-1, with a tentative D call TRBD2 (5 bases). CDR3 length equals 13 residues. V lost 4 bases, J lost 7 bases, and 12 bases lay in between. CDR1 and CDR2 from the germline V gene are SGHRS and YFSETQ. The CDR3 loop is CASSGSLGNEQFF. The DNA for the CDR3 is TGCGCCAGCAGCGGGAGTTTGGGTAATGAGCAGTTCTTC.

J is TRBJ2-1 and V is TRBV7-8; tentative D call: TRBD1 (5 bases). The ends were cut back, 4 bases at V and 4 bases at J, with 14 bases in the middle. The germline gives CDR1 SGHVS, CDR2 FQNEAQ. The CDR3 consists of 15 residues. The CDR3 protein is CASSSARVDYNEQFF. CDR3 nucleotides: TGTGCCAGCAGCTCCGCCAGGGTCGATTACAATGAGCAGTTCTTC.

This clone showed up just once. CDR3 region: CASSLQGTQETQYF. CDR3 DNA sequence: TGTGCCAGCAGCCTACAGGGGACGCAAGAGACCCAGTACTTC. The chain links TRBV7-2 to TRBJ2-5; TRBD1 agrees at 7 bases. V was clipped by 5 bases and J by 2 bases; unmatched bases: 5. The CDR3 runs 14 residues. Per germline, CDR1 SGHTA and CDR2 FQGNSA.